This is a list of T cell receptor beta chains from one sample in a study of T cell changes during pregnancy in multiple sclerosis. TCRdb's copy holds only in-frame clones and misses some; the assay was immunoSEQ multiplex PCR. Of 80,000 to 95,000 clones listed, 90% to 95% are singletons. Specimen: peripheral blood, collected in the third trimester of pregnancy. The receptor set was obtained from a female donor in good health, enrolled as a control in a pregnancy study. Both conserved end residues are part of each CDR3. The order of the fields is clone size, J gene, V gene, D gene, CDR3 protein, CDR3 DNA. The D gene is left open where the match is weak. Some rows mark clone size as missing; the rest say once, few, many or name a class of expanded clone.

clone size: few; J gene: TRBJ2-3; V gene: TRBV28; D gene: TRBD1; CDR3 protein: CASSQGADTQYF; CDR3 DNA: TGTGCCAGCAGCCAGGGGGCAGATACGCAGTATTTT
clone size: -; J gene: TRBJ2-2; V gene: TRBV27; D gene: TRBD2; CDR3 protein: CASSPTSGSSGELFF; CDR3 DNA: TGTGCCAGCAGCCCGACTAGCGGGAGCAGCGGGGAGCTGTTTTTT
clone size: once; J gene: TRBJ2-7; V gene: TRBV6-1; D gene: -; CDR3 protein: CASSGGESSYEQYF; CDR3 DNA: TGTGCCAGCAGTGGTGGGGAGTCCAGTTACGAGCAGTACTTC
clone size: -; J gene: TRBJ2-7; V gene: TRBV5-1; D gene: -; CDR3 protein: CASSLVQRQGGSHEQYF; CDR3 DNA: TGCGCCAGCAGCTTGGTCCAGAGACAGGGAGGTTCCCACGAGCAGTACTTC
clone size: -; J gene: TRBJ2-2; V gene: TRBV7-6; D gene: TRBD1; CDR3 protein: CASSLFLGTGTGELFF; CDR3 DNA: TGTGCCAGCAGCTTATTCCTAGGGACAGGCACCGGGGAGCTGTTTTTT
clone size: -; J gene: TRBJ2-7; V gene: TRBV4-1; D gene: TRBD1; CDR3 protein: CASSRQTGTENYEQYF; CDR3 DNA: TGCGCCAGCAGCCGACAAACCGGGACAGAAAACTACGAGCAGTACTTC
clone size: -; J gene: TRBJ2-6; V gene: TRBV5-8; D gene: -; CDR3 protein: CASSLVPSSGANVLTF; CDR3 DNA: TGTGCCAGCAGCTTGGTACCGAGCTCTGGGGCCAACGTCCTGACTTTC
clone size: -; J gene: TRBJ2-7; V gene: TRBV7-6; D gene: TRBD1; CDR3 protein: CASSPGQSAEQYF; CDR3 DNA: TGTGCCAGCAGCCCGGGACAGTCAGCCGAGCAGTACTTC
clone size: -; J gene: TRBJ2-7; V gene: TRBV28; D gene: -; CDR3 protein: CASGSAGIRVDEQYF; CDR3 DNA: TGTGCCAGCGGTAGCGCCGGGATTAGGGTTGACGAGCAGTACTTC
clone size: -; J gene: TRBJ1-5; V gene: TRBV4-1; D gene: TRBD1; CDR3 protein: CASSQAPGQGNQPQHF; CDR3 DNA: TGCGCCAGCAGCCAAGCCCCGGGACAGGGTAATCAGCCCCAGCATTTT
clone size: -; J gene: TRBJ2-1; V gene: TRBV5-1; D gene: TRBD2; CDR3 protein: CASTGGSGRKNEQFF; CDR3 DNA: TGCGCCAGCACCGGGGGTAGCGGGAGAAAAAATGAGCAGTTCTTC
clone size: -; J gene: TRBJ2-2; V gene: TRBV9; D gene: TRBD2; CDR3 protein: CASSGRGNTGELFF; CDR3 DNA: TGTGCCAGCAGTGGGAGGGGGAACACCGGGGAGCTGTTTTTT
clone size: few; J gene: TRBJ2-2; V gene: TRBV6-5; D gene: TRBD2; CDR3 protein: CASTSGSVGELFF; CDR3 DNA: TGTGCCAGCACTAGCGGGAGTGTCGGGGAGCTGTTTTTT
clone size: once; J gene: TRBJ1-2; V gene: TRBV6-1; D gene: TRBD1; CDR3 protein: CASREQGGYYGYTF; CDR3 DNA: TGTGCCAGCAGAGAACAGGGGGGATACTATGGCTACACCTTC
clone size: -; J gene: TRBJ2-3; V gene: TRBV7-6; D gene: TRBD2; CDR3 protein: CASSLRRGGLGTDTQYF; CDR3 DNA: TGTGCCAGCAGCTTGAGGAGAGGGGGACTAGGCACAGATACGCAGTATTTT
clone size: -; J gene: TRBJ2-3; V gene: TRBV28; D gene: TRBD1; CDR3 protein: CASSQAVGQGTDTQYF; CDR3 DNA: TGTGCCAGCAGTCAGGCCGTGGGACAGGGCACAGATACGCAGTATTTT
clone size: -; J gene: TRBJ2-5; V gene: TRBV5-1; D gene: TRBD2; CDR3 protein: CASSSSGIREETQYF; CDR3 DNA: TGCGCCAGCAGCTCTAGCGGGATAAGGGAAGAGACCCAGTACTTC
clone size: -; J gene: TRBJ2-5; V gene: TRBV10-3; D gene: -; CDR3 protein: CATRSQETQYF; CDR3 DNA: TGTGCCACCCGGAGTCAAGAGACCCAGTACTTC
clone size: -; J gene: TRBJ2-1; V gene: TRBV7-9; D gene: TRBD1; CDR3 protein: CASSSPPGQSSYNEQFF; CDR3 DNA: TGTGCCAGCAGCTCGCCACCGGGACAGAGCTCCTACAATGAGCAGTTCTTC
clone size: -; J gene: TRBJ2-5; V gene: TRBV5-1; D gene: -; CDR3 protein: CASSLAAGPQETQYF; CDR3 DNA: TGCGCCAGCAGCTTGGCTGCAGGGCCCCAAGAGACCCAGTACTTC
clone size: once; J gene: TRBJ1-1; V gene: TRBV7-2; D gene: TRBD1; CDR3 protein: CASSPQTGGIEAFF; CDR3 DNA: TGTGCCAGCAGCCCGCAGACAGGGGGAATTGAAGCTTTCTTT
clone size: -; J gene: TRBJ2-6; V gene: TRBV2; D gene: -; CDR3 protein: CASSEYVTGANVLTF; CDR3 DNA: TGTGCCAGCAGTGAATATGTAACTGGGGCCAACGTCCTGACTTTC
clone size: -; J gene: TRBJ1-5; V gene: TRBV19; D gene: -; CDR3 protein: CASSIAPGAWSPQHF; CDR3 DNA: TGTGCCAGTAGTATAGCCCCAGGGGCTTGGTCGCCCCAGCATTTT
clone size: -; J gene: TRBJ2-7; V gene: TRBV6-5; D gene: -; CDR3 protein: CATHRGYGSYEQYF; CDR3 DNA: TGTGCCACCCATAGGGGGTACGGCTCCTACGAGCAGTACTTC
clone size: -; J gene: TRBJ2-1; V gene: TRBV5-4; D gene: TRBD1; CDR3 protein: CASSEGQSKSYNEQFF; CDR3 DNA: TGTGCCAGCAGCGAGGGACAGTCGAAATCCTACAATGAGCAGTTCTTC
clone size: -; J gene: TRBJ2-7; V gene: TRBV2; D gene: TRBD2; CDR3 protein: CASSHGGGGPYEQYF; CDR3 DNA: TGTGCCAGCAGCCACGGGGGGGGTGGCCCCTACGAGCAGTACTTC
clone size: -; J gene: TRBJ1-5; V gene: TRBV10-3; D gene: -; CDR3 protein: CAIRDGGIGPQHF; CDR3 DNA: TGTGCCATCAGGGACGGGGGAATAGGGCCCCAGCATTTT
clone size: -; J gene: TRBJ1-5; V gene: TRBV27; D gene: -; CDR3 protein: CASSLSGPENNQPQHF; CDR3 DNA: TGTGCCAGCAGTTTATCGGGGCCCGAAAACAATCAGCCCCAGCATTTT
clone size: -; J gene: TRBJ1-3; V gene: TRBV5-4; D gene: TRBD1; CDR3 protein: CASSPLPTGFANTIYF; CDR3 DNA: TGTGCCAGCAGCCCCCTCCCGACAGGGTTTGCAAACACCATATATTTT
clone size: -; J gene: TRBJ2-3; V gene: TRBV10-3; D gene: TRBD2; CDR3 protein: CASTSGITDTQYF; CDR3 DNA: TGTGCCAGTACTAGCGGGATCACAGATACGCAGTATTTT
clone size: once; J gene: TRBJ2-4; V gene: TRBV7-8; D gene: -; CDR3 protein: CASSAIYQGRSAKNIQYF; CDR3 DNA: TGTGCCAGCAGCGCGATATATCAGGGAAGGTCTGCCAAAAACATTCAGTACTTC
clone size: -; J gene: TRBJ2-1; V gene: TRBV27; D gene: -; CDR3 protein: CASSPIPQGNEQFF; CDR3 DNA: TGTGCCAGCAGTCCCATTCCCCAGGGGAATGAGCAGTTCTTC
clone size: -; J gene: TRBJ1-5; V gene: TRBV19; D gene: -; CDR3 protein: CASRSRAGAGNQPQHF; CDR3 DNA: TGTGCCAGTAGATCCCGGGCGGGGGCCGGCAATCAGCCCCAGCATTTT
clone size: -; J gene: TRBJ1-1; V gene: TRBV5-6; D gene: TRBD1; CDR3 protein: CASSLVRTGAFQNTEAFF; CDR3 DNA: TGTGCCAGCAGCTTGGTTAGGACAGGGGCCTTCCAGAACACTGAAGCTTTCTTT
clone size: -; J gene: TRBJ2-3; V gene: TRBV5-1; D gene: TRBD2; CDR3 protein: CASSLAYASGPDTQYF; CDR3 DNA: TGCGCCAGCAGCTTGGCATATGCTAGCGGGCCGGATACGCAGTATTTT
clone size: -; J gene: TRBJ2-5; V gene: TRBV29-1; D gene: -; CDR3 protein: CSERTLSPAGGETQYF; CDR3 DNA: TGCAGCGAACGAACCCTTTCCCCAGCGGGTGGGGAGACCCAGTACTTC
clone size: -; J gene: TRBJ2-7; V gene: TRBV27; D gene: -; CDR3 protein: CASSLITGDREQYF; CDR3 DNA: TGTGCCAGCAGTTTAATAACTGGCGACAGGGAGCAGTACTTC
clone size: -; J gene: TRBJ1-1; V gene: TRBV25-1; D gene: -; CDR3 protein: CASLGGLSTEAFF; CDR3 DNA: TGTGCCAGCCTAGGGGGTTTATCCACTGAAGCTTTCTTT
clone size: few; J gene: TRBJ1-1; V gene: TRBV29-1; D gene: -; CDR3 protein: CSVARGNTEAFF; CDR3 DNA: TGCAGCGTTGCCCGAGGGAACACTGAAGCTTTCTTT
clone size: -; J gene: TRBJ2-1; V gene: TRBV28; D gene: TRBD1; CDR3 protein: CASSSPTGSGNEQFF; CDR3 DNA: TGTGCCAGCAGTTCGCCGACAGGGAGTGGCAATGAGCAGTTCTTC
clone size: -; J gene: TRBJ2-2; V gene: TRBV5-1; D gene: -; CDR3 protein: CASSLDSLSTSGELFF; CDR3 DNA: TGCGCCAGCAGCTTGGATTCCCTTTCCACATCCGGGGAGCTGTTTTTT
clone size: -; J gene: TRBJ1-5; V gene: TRBV19; D gene: TRBD1; CDR3 protein: CASQRDRGNQPQHF; CDR3 DNA: TGTGCCAGTCAAAGGGACAGGGGTAATCAGCCCCAGCATTTT